The 18 T cell receptor beta chains reported below all come from one sample, sequenced in a study of CD8+ T cells in alopecia areata. This sample's treatment: oral pan-JAK inhibitor, 5-10 mg twice daily. Isolated RNA was reverse transcribed into cDNA used as the sequencing template. Method: immunoSEQ multiplex PCR; TCRdb's copy keeps in-frame clones and lacks some. This sample has about 160,000 clones, with about 71% found just once. Here the sequenced sample was CD4+ T cells sorted from blood, taken at week 4, from a patient treated with tofacitinib. These receptors all come from a human donor with alopecia areata.

This chain uses TRBV29-1 with TRBJ2-1; a weak D match, TRBD1 (7 bases). V was pared by 4 bases and J by 8 bases, with 15 bases between. The CDR3 covers 13 residues. Germline V lookup: CDR1 SQVTM, CDR2 ANQGSEA. The CDR3 sequence is CSVGQGGWDEQFF. As DNA, the CDR3 is TGCAGCGTTGGCCAGGGGGGCTGGGATGAGCAGTTCTTC.

This clone is a singleton in its sample. The same CDR3 arises from other DNA sequences in this sample as well. The CDR3 bases are TGCAGCGTTGGACAGGGGCATGGCTACACCTTC. This translates into CSVGQGHGYTF. This chain uses TRBV29-1 with TRBJ1-2; 8 bases are shared with TRBD1. Unmatched junction bases numbered 1, after V lost 4 bases and J lost 6 bases. Germline loops: CDR1 SQVTM, CDR2 ANQGSEA. The CDR3 runs 11 residues.

The chain recombines TRBV19 with TRBJ1-2, with 7 bases lining up with TRBD1. The V gene end was trimmed by 7 bases and the J gene end by 4 bases; junction bases not matched to a gene: 6. Germline CDR1 and CDR2: LNHDA and SQIVND (reference sequence). This CDR3 has 13 residues. The CDR3 region has the DNA TGTGCCAGTATCCTGACAGGGACCTATGGCTACACCTTC. Its translation: CASILTGTYGYTF.

A few counts support this clone. The V and J genes are TRBV30 and TRBJ1-6; 12 bases line up with TRBD1. V was pared by 3 bases and J by 10 bases, with 7 bases of the junction left unmatched. There are 15 residues in the CDR3. CDR1 and CDR2 from the germline V gene are GTSNPN and SVGIG (reference sequence). CDR3 coding DNA: TGTGCCTGGAGAGGGGACAGGGGGCAACGATCACCCCTCCACTTT. Residues: CAWRGDRGQRSPLHF. Using reference TRBV30 and TRBJ1-6 for the parts outside the CDR3, the full variable domain is SQTIHQWPATLVQPVGSPLSLECTVEGTSNPNLYWYRQAAGRGLQLLFYSVGIGQISSEVPQNLSASRPQDRQFILSSKKLLLSDSGFYLCAWRGDRGQRSPLHFGNGTRLTVT.

This clone occurred once. The chain is built from TRBV5-1 and TRBJ2-1; 8 nucleotides agree with TRBD2. V lost 3 bases and J lost 9; bases outside the gene matches: 14. The CDR3 has 16 amino acids. Germline V gene sequence: CDR1 SGHRS, CDR2 YFSETQ. CDR3 nucleotides: TGCGCCAGCAGCTCCCCGGGAGCTAGCGGGTTGAGTGAGCAGTTCTTC. Translating it yields CASSSPGASGLSEQFF. Supplemented by reference TRBV5-1 and TRBJ2-1, the full variable domain reads KAGVTQTPRYLIKTRGQQVTLSCSPISGHRSVSWYQQTPGQGLQFLFEYFSETQRNKGNFPGRFSGRQFSNSRSEMNVSTLELGDSALYLCASSSPGASGLSEQFFGPGTRLTVL.

The chain joins TRBV5-1 to TRBJ2-5, with D possibly being TRBD2 (6 bases). Trimming stripped 0 bases from V and 5 bases from J, with 17 bases between. The germline V gene has CDR1 SGHRS and CDR2 YFSETQ. CDR3 length equals 16 residues. CDR3 sequence (DNA): TGCGCCAGCAGCTTGGCTTTTGGAGGGGCCAGGGAGACCCAGTACTTC. It encodes CASSLAFGGARETQYF.

The chain combines TRBV9 with TRBJ2-1; D gene ambiguous. This CDR3 is 15 amino acids long. Germline V CDR1 and CDR2: SGDLS, YYNGEE. The V gene lost 0 bases and the J gene lost 0 bases, with 7 bases spanning the gap. CDR3 protein: CASSVGHLSYNEQFF. The CDR3 DNA reads as TGTGCCAGCAGCGTAGGGCATCTCTCCTACAATGAGCAGTTCTTC.

The rearrangement links TRBV6-6 to TRBJ1-5; 8 positions agree with TRBD1. Germline CDR1 is MNHNY and CDR2 is SVGAGI (reference sequence). This CDR3 contains 13 residues. V trimming: 5 bases; J trimming: 5 bases; junction bases outside the gene matches: 2. The CDR3 sequence: CASSGQGDQPQHF. As DNA, the CDR3 is TGTGCCAGCAGTGGACAGGGCGATCAGCCCCAGCATTTT.

The chain links TRBV29-1 to TRBJ1-1; D is perhaps TRBD1 (5 bases). V dropped 7 bases and J dropped 1 base, with 10 bases sitting between them. CDR1 SQVTM and CDR2 ANQGSEA come from the germline V gene. The CDR3 has 12 residues. DNA for the CDR3: TGCAGCGCGACAAGGGGGAACACTGAAGCTTTCTTT. It is translated as CSATRGNTEAFF.

This clone was seen a few times. V gene TRBV4-1 combines with J gene TRBJ2-5, with D hard to call. The CDR3 contains 15 residues. The germline CDR1 and CDR2 sequences are MGHRA and YSYEKL. V shed 2 bases and J shed 0 bases, with 10 bases lying between them. The CDR3, as DNA: TGCGCCAGCAGCCAAACAGAACCGTACCAAGAGACCCAGTACTTC. Protein sequence: CASSQTEPYQETQYF.

This chain joins TRBV7-8 and TRBJ2-3; D might be TRBD2 (5 bases). The CDR3 is 15 amino acids. V shed 1 base and J shed 6 bases, with 14 bases lying between them. CDR1 and CDR2 (germline): SGHVS, FQNEAQ. The CDR3 spells CASSLGRAVGDTQYF. CDR3 DNA: TGTGCCAGCAGCTTAGGGCGGGCCGTGGGGGATACGCAGTATTTT. The complete variable domain, with remaining parts taken from reference TRBV7-8 and TRBJ2-3, reads GAGVSQSPRYKVAKRGQDVALRCDPISGHVSLFWYQQALGQGPEFLTYFQNEAQLDKSGLPSDRFFAERPEGSVSTLKIQRTQQEDSAVYLCASSLGRAVGDTQYFGPGTRLTVL.

Written as DNA, the CDR3 is TGTGCCCGGGGGGCTAGCGACGGGGAGCTGTTTTTT. Protein: CARGASDGELFF. The J gene is TRBJ2-2, the V gene TRBV30; TRBD2 might be the D (7 bases). Germline CDR1 reads GTSNPN; CDR2 reads SVGIG (reference sequence). This CDR3 comprises 12 residues. V lost 8 bases and J 7 bases, leaving 14 bases between the germline ends. The variable domain in full, with the rest retrieved from reference TRBV30 and TRBJ2-2, is SQTIHQWPATLVQPVGSPLSLECTVEGTSNPNLYWYRQAAGRGLQLLFYSVGIGQISSEVPQNLSASRPQDRQFILSSKKLLLSDSGFYLCARGASDGELFFGEGSRLTVL.

This clone was detected only a few times. The CDR3 DNA follows: TGCAGCGCCCTCGGAGGGGGAAATTCTAGAAACACCATATATTTT. It translates to CSALGGGNSRNTIYF. The chain has TRBV29-1 and TRBJ1-3; maybe TRBD1 (6 bases). Trimming left V 7 bases short and J 5 bases short, with 21 bases between. Germline V CDR1 and CDR2: SQVTM, ANQGSEA. This CDR3 region has 15 residues.

This clone appeared a few times. The chain links TRBV29-1 to TRBJ2-5; unclear D gene. CDR3 length equals 13 residues. V was pared by 4 bases and J by 5 bases, with 14 bases between. Germline CDR1 is SQVTM and CDR2 is ANQGSEA. The CDR3 spells CSVVSPQGETQYF. In nucleotides, the CDR3 is TGCAGCGTTGTTTCTCCTCAAGGGGAGACCCAGTACTTC.

This chain uses TRBV30 with TRBJ1-5; 8 bases align to TRBD1. CDR3 size: 15 residues. Germline V gene data show CDR1 as GTSNPN and CDR2 as SVGIG (reference sequence). V lost 5 bases and J lost 2; bases outside the gene matches: 8. The chain's CDR3 is CAWASSGGGNQPQHF. The CDR3 DNA is TGTGCCTGGGCATCCTCAGGGGGCGGCAATCAGCCCCAGCATTTT.

This chain joins TRBV6-5 and TRBJ2-7; 8 bases fit TRBD2. The end of the DNA aligns better with TRBJ2-1, so the J call may be wrong. In germline, CDR1 is MNHEY, CDR2 SVGAGI. The CDR3 loop spans 13 amino acids. CDR3 protein: CASSYSTSDEQFF. The CDR3 bases are TGTGCCAGCAGTTACTCGACTAGCGATGAGCAGTTCTTC.

The CDR3 DNA reads as TGTGCCAGCAGTCTCTGGTCCAGGGGAGGCAGCGAGCAGTACTTC. Its translation: CASSLWSRGGSEQYF. The chain links TRBV6-5 to TRBJ2-7; D is perhaps TRBD1 or TRBD2 (6 bases each). CDR1 MNHEY and CDR2 SVGAGI come from the germline V gene. V lost 5 bases and J lost 6, with 20 bases in between. This CDR3 has 15 amino acids.

This clone was detected once. The J gene is TRBJ1-6, the V gene TRBV30, with D tentatively TRBD1 (5 bases). Per germline, CDR1 GTSNPN and CDR2 SVGIG (reference sequence). The CDR3 spans 10 residues. The V end was cut by 5 bases, the J end by 9 bases, with 5 bases between. CDR3 amino acids: CAWGGSPLHF. In DNA form, the CDR3 reads TGTGCCTGGGGGGGTTCACCCCTCCACTTT.